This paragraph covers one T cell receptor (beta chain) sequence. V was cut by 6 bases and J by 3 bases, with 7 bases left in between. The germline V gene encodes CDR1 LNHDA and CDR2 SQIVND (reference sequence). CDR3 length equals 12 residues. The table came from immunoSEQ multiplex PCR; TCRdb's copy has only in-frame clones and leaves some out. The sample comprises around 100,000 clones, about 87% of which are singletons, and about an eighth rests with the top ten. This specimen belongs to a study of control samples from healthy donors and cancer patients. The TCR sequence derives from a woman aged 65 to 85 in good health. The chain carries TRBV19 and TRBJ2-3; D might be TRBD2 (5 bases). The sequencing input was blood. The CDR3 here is CASSPGTDTQYF. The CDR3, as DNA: TGTGCCAGTAGCCCGGGAACAGATACGCAGTATTTT.